A selection of T cell receptor beta chains follows, all from one sample in a study of OX40 agonist ivuxolimab in advanced cancers. Using immunoSEQ multiplex PCR, the repertoire was profiled, and TCRdb retains in-frame clones only, with some absent. Here the sample spans 70,000 to 95,000 clones, around 94% being singletons. The sample was CD4+ or CD8+ T cells sorted from blood, taken in a trial of the OX40 agonist ivuxolimab. All receptors come from an adult with an advanced solid tumor such as melanoma, head and neck, liver or kidney cancer. Each CDR3 is given with its conserved first and last residue. A D gene is named only where the DNA matches it firmly. The size entry is marked missing in some rows and otherwise reads once, few, many or a size class.

V	J	size	D	CDR3	DNA
TRBV2	TRBJ2-7	once	NA	CASSAQTIYEQYF	TGTGCCAGCAGCGCACAAACAATCTACGAGCAGTACTTC
TRBV2	TRBJ2-1	NA	TRBD2	CASSDSAGDYYNEQFF	TGTGCCAGCAGTGACAGTGCGGGGGACTACTACAATGAGCAGTTCTTC
TRBV7-9	TRBJ2-3	NA	NA	CASRTQGTDTQYF	TGTGCCAGCAGAACCCAGGGAACAGATACGCAGTATTTT
TRBV9	TRBJ2-1	NA	TRBD2	CASSAQLSGRAYNEQFF	TGTGCCAGCAGCGCGCAGCTCAGCGGGAGGGCCTACAATGAGCAGTTCTTC
TRBV6-1	TRBJ1-1	NA	NA	CASSGIGNTEAFF	TGTGCCAGCAGTGGGATAGGGAACACTGAAGCTTTCTTT
TRBV10-3	TRBJ2-7	NA	NA	CATRDEGDEQYF	TGTGCCACCCGGGACGAAGGGGACGAGCAGTACTTC
TRBV18	TRBJ1-4	NA	NA	CASSPEAGVGEKLFF	TGTGCCAGCTCACCAGAGGCGGGCGTCGGGGAAAAACTGTTTTTT
TRBV4-2	TRBJ2-2	NA	TRBD1	CASRDSNTGELFF	TGTGCCAGCCGGGACAGCAACACCGGGGAGCTGTTTTTT
TRBV7-3	TRBJ2-7	NA	NA	CASSALTGSEQYF	TGTGCCAGCAGCGCCCTGACTGGCTCCGAGCAGTACTTC
TRBV5-4	TRBJ1-4	NA	NA	CASSAPGEEKLFF	TGTGCCAGCAGCGCGCCCGGGGAGGAAAAACTGTTTTTT
TRBV27	TRBJ2-3	NA	NA	CASSLRGGTQYF	TGTGCCAGCAGTTTAAGGGGGGGGACGCAGTATTTT
TRBV27	TRBJ1-5	NA	NA	CASGYIQGQPQHF	TGTGCCAGCGGCTACATACAGGGACAGCCCCAGCATTTT
TRBV6-1	TRBJ2-4	few	TRBD1	CASSESTGGQNIQYF	TGTGCCAGCAGTGAGTCTACAGGGGGCCAGAACATTCAGTACTTC
TRBV27	TRBJ1-1	NA	NA	CASSSSPNTEAFF	TGTGCCAGCAGTTCCTCACCGAACACTGAAGCTTTCTTT
TRBV5-4	TRBJ1-2	NA	NA	CASSLADTPNYGYTF	TGTGCCAGCAGCTTGGCCGACACCCCTAACTATGGCTACACCTTC
TRBV27	TRBJ1-1	NA	NA	CASSFSPGGTEAFF	TGTGCCAGCAGTTTTTCTCCGGGGGGCACTGAAGCTTTCTTT
TRBV10-3	TRBJ2-1	NA	NA	CAIRVAEDLSSEQFF	TGTGCCATCAGGGTAGCGGAGGACCTCTCTAGTGAGCAGTTCTTC
TRBV30	TRBJ1-1	NA	NA	CACKGQGPAKLMNTEAFF	TGTGCCTGCAAGGGGCAGGGCCCCGCAAAGTTGATGAACACTGAAGCTTTCTTT
TRBV7-9	TRBJ1-4	NA	NA	CASSLAGDINEKLFF	TGTGCCAGCAGCTTAGCGGGGGACATAAATGAAAAACTGTTTTTT
TRBV7-2	TRBJ1-3	once	NA	CASSFNRDHGNTIYF	TGTGCCAGCAGCTTCAACAGGGACCATGGAAACACCATATATTTT